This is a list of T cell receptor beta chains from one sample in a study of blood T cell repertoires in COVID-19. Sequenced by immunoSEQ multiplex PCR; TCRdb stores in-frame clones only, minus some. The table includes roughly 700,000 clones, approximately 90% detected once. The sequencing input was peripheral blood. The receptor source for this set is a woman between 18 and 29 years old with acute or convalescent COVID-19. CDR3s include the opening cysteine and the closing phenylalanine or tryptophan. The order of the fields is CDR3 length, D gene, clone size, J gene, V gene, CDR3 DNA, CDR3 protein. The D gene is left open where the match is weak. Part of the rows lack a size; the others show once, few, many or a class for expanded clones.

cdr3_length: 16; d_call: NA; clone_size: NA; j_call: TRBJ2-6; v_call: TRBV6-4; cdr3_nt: TGTGCCAGCAGTGACTCTACAGGCTCTGGGGCCAACGTCCTGACTTTC; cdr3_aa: CASSDSTGSGANVLTF
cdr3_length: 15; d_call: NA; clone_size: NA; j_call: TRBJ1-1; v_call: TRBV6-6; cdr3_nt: TGTGCCAGCAGTTACCAGGGGTCGGCGAACACTGAAGCTTTCTTT; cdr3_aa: CASSYQGSANTEAFF
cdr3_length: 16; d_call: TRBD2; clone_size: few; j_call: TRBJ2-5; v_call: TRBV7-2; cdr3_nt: TGTGCCAGCAGCATGGGACTAGCGGGGGGGCAAGAGACCCAGTACTTC; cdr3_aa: CASSMGLAGGQETQYF
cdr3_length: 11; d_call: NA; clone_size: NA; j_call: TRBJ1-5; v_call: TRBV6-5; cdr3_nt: TGTGCCAGCGGCAACAATCAGCCCCAGCATTTT; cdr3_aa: CASGNNQPQHF
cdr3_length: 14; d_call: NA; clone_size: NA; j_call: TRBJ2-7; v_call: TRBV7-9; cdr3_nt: TGTGCCAGCAGCTTAGGTGACAGTTCCTACGAGCAGTACTTC; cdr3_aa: CASSLGDSSYEQYF
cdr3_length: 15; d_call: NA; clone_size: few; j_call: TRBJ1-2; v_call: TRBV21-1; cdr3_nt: TGTGCCAGCAGCGAAAGTTACAGGGGGCGTTACGGCTACACCTTC; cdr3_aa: CASSESYRGRYGYTF
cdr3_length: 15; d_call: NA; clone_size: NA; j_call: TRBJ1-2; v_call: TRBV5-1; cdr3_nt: TGCGCCAGCAGCTTCCTCTCCAGGGGTAACTATGGCTACACCTTC; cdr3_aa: CASSFLSRGNYGYTF
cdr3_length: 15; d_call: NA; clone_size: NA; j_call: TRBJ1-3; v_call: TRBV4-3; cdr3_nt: TGCGCCAGCAGCCAAGGGGCATTCGGTGGAAACACCATATATTTT; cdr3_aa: CASSQGAFGGNTIYF
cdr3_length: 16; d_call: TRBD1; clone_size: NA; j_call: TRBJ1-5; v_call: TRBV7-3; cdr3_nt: TGTGCCAGCAGCTCCATATGGACAGGGCCCGATCAGCCCCAGCATTTT; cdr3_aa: CASSSIWTGPDQPQHF
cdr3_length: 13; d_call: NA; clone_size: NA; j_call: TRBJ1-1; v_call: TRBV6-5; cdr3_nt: TGTGCCAGTTCGCGGGAGATGAACACTGAAGCTTTCTTT; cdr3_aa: CASSREMNTEAFF
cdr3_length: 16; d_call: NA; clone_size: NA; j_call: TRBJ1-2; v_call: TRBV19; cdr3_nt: TGTGCCAGTAGTATTTTCGGGAGGGGAGGAAGCGATGGCTACACCTTC; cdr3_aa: CASSIFGRGGSDGYTF
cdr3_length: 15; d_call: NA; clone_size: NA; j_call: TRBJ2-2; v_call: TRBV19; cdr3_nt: TGTGCCAGTACGGGTGAGCAGACTAACACCGGGGAGCTGTTTTTT; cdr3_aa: CASTGEQTNTGELFF
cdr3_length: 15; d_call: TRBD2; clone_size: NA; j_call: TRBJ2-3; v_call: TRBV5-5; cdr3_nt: TGTGCCAGCAGCAGTAGCGGGGGGAAGACAGATACGCAGTATTTT; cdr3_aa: CASSSSGGKTDTQYF
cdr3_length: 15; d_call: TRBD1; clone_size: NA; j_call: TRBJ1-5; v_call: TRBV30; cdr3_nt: TGTGCCTGGAGTGCCGGACAGGGGCCAAATCAGCCCCAGCATTTT; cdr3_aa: CAWSAGQGPNQPQHF
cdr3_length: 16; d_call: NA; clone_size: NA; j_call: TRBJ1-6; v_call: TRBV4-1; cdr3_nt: TGCGCCAGCAGCCAAAGCAACGGGATGGAGAATTCACCCCTCCACTTT; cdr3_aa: CASSQSNGMENSPLHF
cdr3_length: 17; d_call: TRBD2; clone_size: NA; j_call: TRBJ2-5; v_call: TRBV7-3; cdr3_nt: TGTGCCAGCAGCTTAGGTCTAGCGGGGAGGTACCAAGAGACCCAGTACTTC; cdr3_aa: CASSLGLAGRYQETQYF
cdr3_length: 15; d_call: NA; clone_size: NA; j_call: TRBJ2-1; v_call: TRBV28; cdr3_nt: TGTGCCAGCAGTTGGCGGTCCCCCTCCTACAATGAGCAGTTCTTC; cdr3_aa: CASSWRSPSYNEQFF
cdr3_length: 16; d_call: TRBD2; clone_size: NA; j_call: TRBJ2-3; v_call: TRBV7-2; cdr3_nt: TGTGCCAGCAGGACTAGCGGGGGGGCCGGAACAGATACGCAGTATTTT; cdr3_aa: CASRTSGGAGTDTQYF
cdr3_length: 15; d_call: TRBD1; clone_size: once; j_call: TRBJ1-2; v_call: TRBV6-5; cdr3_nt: TGTGCCAGCAGTTACTCGGGGACAGACATGGATGGCTACACCTTC; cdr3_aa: CASSYSGTDMDGYTF
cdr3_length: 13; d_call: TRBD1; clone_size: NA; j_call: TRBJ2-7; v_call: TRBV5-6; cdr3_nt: TGTGCCACCCAGACAGGGCAGACCTACGAGCAGTACTTC; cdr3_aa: CATQTGQTYEQYF
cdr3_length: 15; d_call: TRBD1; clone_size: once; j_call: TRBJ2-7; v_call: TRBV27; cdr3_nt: TGTGCCAGCAGTTTATCCAGACAGGGGCGCGACGAGCAGTACTTC; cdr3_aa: CASSLSRQGRDEQYF
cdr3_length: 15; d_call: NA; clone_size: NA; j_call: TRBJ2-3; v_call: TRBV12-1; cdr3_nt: TGTGCCAGCCTATCGACTAGCGGGGGCATCGATACGCAGTATTTT; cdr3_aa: CASLSTSGGIDTQYF
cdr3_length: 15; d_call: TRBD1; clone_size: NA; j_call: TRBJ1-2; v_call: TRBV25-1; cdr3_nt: TGTGCCAGCAGTTGGACAGGGGGCGCCAACTATGGCTACACCTTC; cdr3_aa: CASSWTGGANYGYTF
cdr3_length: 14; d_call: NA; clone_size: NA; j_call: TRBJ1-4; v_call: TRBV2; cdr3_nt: TGTGCCAGCAGTGCTCAGGGGTTGAATGAAAAACTGTTTTTT; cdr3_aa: CASSAQGLNEKLFF
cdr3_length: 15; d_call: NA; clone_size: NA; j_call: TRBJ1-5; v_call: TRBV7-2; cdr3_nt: TGTGCCAGCAGCTTACGGCGACAGTCTAATCAGCCCCAGCATTTT; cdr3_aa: CASSLRRQSNQPQHF
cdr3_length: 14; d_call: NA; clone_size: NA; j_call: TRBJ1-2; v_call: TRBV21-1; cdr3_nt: TGTGCCAGCAGCAAAGTAGTCTCCGACTATGGCTACACCTTC; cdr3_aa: CASSKVVSDYGYTF
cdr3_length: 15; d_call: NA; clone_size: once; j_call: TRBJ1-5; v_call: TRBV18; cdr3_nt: TGTGCCAGCTCACCGGAGTCAGGGGACAATCAGCCCCAGCATTTT; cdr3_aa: CASSPESGDNQPQHF
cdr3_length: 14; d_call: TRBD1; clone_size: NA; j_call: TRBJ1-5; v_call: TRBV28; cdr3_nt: TGTGCCAGCAGTACGACAGGGGCGGTTCAGCCCCAGCATTTT; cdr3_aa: CASSTTGAVQPQHF
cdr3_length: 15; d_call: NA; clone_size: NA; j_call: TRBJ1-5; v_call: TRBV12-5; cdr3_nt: TGTGCTAGTGGGGAGGTAGCGGGGAGCAATCAGCCCCAGCATTTT; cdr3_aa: CASGEVAGSNQPQHF
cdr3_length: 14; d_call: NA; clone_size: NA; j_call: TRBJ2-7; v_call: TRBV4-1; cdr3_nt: TGCGCCAGCAGCCAAGTGTCGGGAACCTACGAGCAGTACTTC; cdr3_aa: CASSQVSGTYEQYF
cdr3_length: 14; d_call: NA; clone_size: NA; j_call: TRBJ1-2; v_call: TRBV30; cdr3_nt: TGTGCCTGGTCGCCGGGGGGGGCTGACTATGGCTACACCTTC; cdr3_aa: CAWSPGGADYGYTF
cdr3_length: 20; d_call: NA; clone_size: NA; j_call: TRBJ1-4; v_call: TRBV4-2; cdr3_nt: TGTGCCAGCAGCCAAGATAGGAGGGGTGGCGGATTAACAACTAATGAAAAACTGTTTTTT; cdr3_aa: CASSQDRRGGGLTTNEKLFF
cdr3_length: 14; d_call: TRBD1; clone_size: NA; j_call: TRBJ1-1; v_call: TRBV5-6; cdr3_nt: TGTGCCAGCAGCCTACAGGGGGGGAACACTGAAGCTTTCTTT; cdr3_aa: CASSLQGGNTEAFF
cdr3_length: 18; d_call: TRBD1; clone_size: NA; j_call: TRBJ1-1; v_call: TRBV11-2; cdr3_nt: TGTGCCAGCAGCTTAGGGTTGTTGTTCGGGACAGATCTCAAAAAAGCTTTCTTT; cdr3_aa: CASSLGLLFGTDLKKAFF
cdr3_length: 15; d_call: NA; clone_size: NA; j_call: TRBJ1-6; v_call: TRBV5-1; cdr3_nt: TGCGCCAGCAGCCCCGGGGTCAATTATAATTCACCCCTCCACTTT; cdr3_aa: CASSPGVNYNSPLHF
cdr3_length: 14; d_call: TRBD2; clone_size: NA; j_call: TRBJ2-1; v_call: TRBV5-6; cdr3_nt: TGTGCCAGCAGCTTTAACGGGGGGGACAATGAGCAGTTCTTC; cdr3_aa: CASSFNGGDNEQFF
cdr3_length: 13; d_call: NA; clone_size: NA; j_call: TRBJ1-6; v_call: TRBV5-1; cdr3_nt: TGCGCCAGCAGCCCGGTCGGGAATTCACCCCTCCACTTT; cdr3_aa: CASSPVGNSPLHF
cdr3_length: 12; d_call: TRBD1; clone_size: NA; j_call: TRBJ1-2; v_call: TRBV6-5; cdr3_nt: TGTGCCAGCAGGTTACAGGGGTACGGCTACACCTTC; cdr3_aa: CASRLQGYGYTF
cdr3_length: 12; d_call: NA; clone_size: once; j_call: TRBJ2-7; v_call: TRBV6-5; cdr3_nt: TGTGCCACCGGGCCCGGGACCTACGAGCAGTACTTC; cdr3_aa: CATGPGTYEQYF
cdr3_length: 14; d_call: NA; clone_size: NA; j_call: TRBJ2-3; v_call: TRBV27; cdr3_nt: TGTGCCAGCAGTTTCGGGTGGGGGAGGGATACGCAGTATTTT; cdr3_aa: CASSFGWGRDTQYF
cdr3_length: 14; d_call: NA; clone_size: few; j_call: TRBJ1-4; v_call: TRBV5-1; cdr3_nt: TGCGCCAGCAGCTTGGGGGCCTTTAATGAAAAACTGTTTTTT; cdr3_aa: CASSLGAFNEKLFF
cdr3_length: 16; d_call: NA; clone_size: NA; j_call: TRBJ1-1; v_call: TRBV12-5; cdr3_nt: TGTGCTAGTGGTTTGCCACAATATGGGCTGAACACTGAAGCTTTCTTT; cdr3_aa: CASGLPQYGLNTEAFF
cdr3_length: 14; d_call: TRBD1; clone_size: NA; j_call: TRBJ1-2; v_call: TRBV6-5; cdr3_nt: TGTGCCAGCACCGGGGACAGGGGCGACTATGGCTACACCTTC; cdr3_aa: CASTGDRGDYGYTF
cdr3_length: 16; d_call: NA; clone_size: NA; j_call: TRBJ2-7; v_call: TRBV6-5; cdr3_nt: TGTGCCAGCAGTTACTCGACCCGGACATCGATCAACGAGCAGTACTTC; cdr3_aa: CASSYSTRTSINEQYF
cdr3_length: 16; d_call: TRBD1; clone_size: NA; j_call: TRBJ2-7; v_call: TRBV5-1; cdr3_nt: TGCGCCAGCAGCTTAACAGGGGGCGTCGAATCATACGAGCAGTACTTC; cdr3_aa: CASSLTGGVESYEQYF
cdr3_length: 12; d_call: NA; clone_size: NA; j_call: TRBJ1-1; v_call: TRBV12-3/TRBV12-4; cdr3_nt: TGTGCCAGCAGCCTCCAGGCCACTGAAGCTTTCTTT; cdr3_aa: CASSLQATEAFF
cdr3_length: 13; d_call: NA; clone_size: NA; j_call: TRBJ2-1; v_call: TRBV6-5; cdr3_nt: TGTGCCAGCAGTTACGGTTCGGGGAGTGAGCAGTTCTTC; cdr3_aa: CASSYGSGSEQFF
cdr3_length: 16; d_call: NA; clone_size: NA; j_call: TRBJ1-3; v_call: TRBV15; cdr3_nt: TGTGCCACCAGCAGAGGGAGGAGAGACTCTGGAAACACCATATATTTT; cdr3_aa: CATSRGRRDSGNTIYF
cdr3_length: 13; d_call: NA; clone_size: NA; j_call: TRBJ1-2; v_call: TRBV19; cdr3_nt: TGTGCCAGTAGTACCCTCGACAGGCCGCCTGGGTCCTTC; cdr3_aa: CASSTLDRPPGSF
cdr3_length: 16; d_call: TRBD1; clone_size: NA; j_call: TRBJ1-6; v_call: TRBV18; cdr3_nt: TGTGCCAGCTCACTCACTGGGACAGGGGAGGATTCACCCCTCCACTTT; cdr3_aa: CASSLTGTGEDSPLHF
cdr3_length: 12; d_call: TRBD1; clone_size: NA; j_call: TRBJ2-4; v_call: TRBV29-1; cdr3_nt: TGCAGCGTTAACGGACAGGGGTACATTCAGTACTTC; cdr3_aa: CSVNGQGYIQYF
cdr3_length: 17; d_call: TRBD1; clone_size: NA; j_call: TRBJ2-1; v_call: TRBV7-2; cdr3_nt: TGTGCCAGCAGCCCCAGGGACAGGTGGAGCTCCTACAATGAGCAGTTCTTC; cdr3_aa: CASSPRDRWSSYNEQFF
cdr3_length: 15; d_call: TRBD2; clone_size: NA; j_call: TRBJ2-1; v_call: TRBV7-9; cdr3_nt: TGTGCCAGCAGCTCCGGGACTAGCGGAGCGAGTGAGCAGTTCTTC; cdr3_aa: CASSSGTSGASEQFF
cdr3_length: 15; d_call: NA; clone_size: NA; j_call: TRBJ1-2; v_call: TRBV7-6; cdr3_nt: TGTGCCAGCAGCTCCGGGGTACAGGGAATAGGTGGCTACACCTTC; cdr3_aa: CASSSGVQGIGGYTF